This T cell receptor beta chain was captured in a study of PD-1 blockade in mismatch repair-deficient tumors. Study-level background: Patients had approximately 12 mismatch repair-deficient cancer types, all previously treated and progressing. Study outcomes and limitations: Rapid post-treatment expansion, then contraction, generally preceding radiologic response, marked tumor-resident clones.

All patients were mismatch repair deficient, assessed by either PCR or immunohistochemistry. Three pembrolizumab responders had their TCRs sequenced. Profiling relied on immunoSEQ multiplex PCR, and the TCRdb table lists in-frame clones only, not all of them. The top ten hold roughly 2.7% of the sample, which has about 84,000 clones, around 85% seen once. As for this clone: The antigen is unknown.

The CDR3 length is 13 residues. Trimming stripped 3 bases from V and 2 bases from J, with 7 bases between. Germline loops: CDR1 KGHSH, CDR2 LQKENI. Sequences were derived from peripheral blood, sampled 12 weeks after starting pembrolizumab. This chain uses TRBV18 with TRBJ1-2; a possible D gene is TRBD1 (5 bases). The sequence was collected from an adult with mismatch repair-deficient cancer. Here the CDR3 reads CASSPEGNYGYTF. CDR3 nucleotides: TGTGCCAGCTCACCCGAGGGGAACTATGGCTACACCTTC.